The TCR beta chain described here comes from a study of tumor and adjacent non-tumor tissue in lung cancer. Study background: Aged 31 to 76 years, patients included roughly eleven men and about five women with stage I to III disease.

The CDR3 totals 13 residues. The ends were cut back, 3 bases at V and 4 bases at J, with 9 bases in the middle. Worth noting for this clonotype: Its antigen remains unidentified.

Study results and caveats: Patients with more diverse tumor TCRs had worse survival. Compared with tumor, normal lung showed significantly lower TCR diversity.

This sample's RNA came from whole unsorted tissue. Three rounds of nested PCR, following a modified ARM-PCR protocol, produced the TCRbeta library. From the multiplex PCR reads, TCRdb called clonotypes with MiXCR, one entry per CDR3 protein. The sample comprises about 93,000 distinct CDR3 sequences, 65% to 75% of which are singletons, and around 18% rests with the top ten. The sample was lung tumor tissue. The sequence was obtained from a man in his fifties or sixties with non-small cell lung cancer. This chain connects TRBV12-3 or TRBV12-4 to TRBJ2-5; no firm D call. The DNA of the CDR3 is TGTGCCAGCAGTTTTGGTTGCCCAGAGACCCAGTACTTC. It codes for CASSFGCPETQYF.